These 2 T cell receptor beta chains originate from one sample sequenced in a study of T-cell reconstitution after alpha-beta-depleted transplantation in children. Unique molecular identifiers were used in preparing the TCRbeta library. TCRdb reprocessed the PCR reads with MiXCR, giving one entry per CDR3 protein. Of some 830,000 distinct CDR3 sequences listed, 15% to 20% were seen once; the top ten hold 5%. The sequences come from PBMCs, mostly from graft donor cells, collected 360 days after TCRalphabeta/CD19-depleted stem cell transplant. Every receptor here comes from a male patient under 18 who had a stem cell transplant for acute lymphoblastic leukemia, so the T cells may come from the graft donor.

This clonotype was counted between two and nine times. The chain recombines TRBV10-1 with TRBJ2-2; D may be TRBD2 (6 bases). The CDR3 sequence is 16 residues long. The germline V gene encodes CDR1 WNHNN and CDR2 SYGVQD (reference sequence). Between the trimmed V and J ends, which lost 4 bases and 2 bases, there was a span of 14 bases. CDR3 amino acids: CASSAAPGLNTGELFF. The DNA of the CDR3 is TGCGCCAGCAGTGCGGCCCCGGGACTTAACACCGGGGAGCTGTTTTTT.

This rearrangement joins TRBV20-1 to TRBJ1-2; D gene ambiguous. Deletions cut 6 bases from V and 7 bases from J, with 12 bases between. Per germline, CDR1 DFQATT and CDR2 SNEGSKA (reference sequence). This CDR3 has 11 residues. CDR3 sequence (DNA): TGCAGTGCCAACACTCCCACTGGCTACACCTTC. It specifies CSANTPTGYTF.